The T cell receptor beta chain described here comes from a study of read filtering for tumor transcriptome and immune sequencing. Study outcomes and limitations: IR-seq captured clonotypes deeper and more reliably than RNA-seq.

Trimming removed 4 bases at V and 4 bases at J, with 14 bases between. The CDR3 is made up of 15 amino acids. From germline, CDR1 is LNHNV and CDR2 YYDKDF (reference sequence). This library used 300 to 450 ng RNA and molecular barcoded adaptors spanning alpha/delta and beta/gamma chains. TCRdb processed the reads anew with MiXCR; each CDR3 protein has one entry. This table holds tens of thousands of distinct CDR3 sequences, about a fifth found once. This clonotype was counted ten times or more. No antigen is known for it. V usage is TRBV15 and J usage is TRBJ2-1; no reliable D call. The sample comprised a population of CD138-negative cells sorted from bone marrow. This sequence was found in a donor older than 35 with multiple myeloma. CDR3 in amino acids: CATSITNGLYNEQFF. The DNA of the CDR3 is TGTGCCACCAGCATTACAAACGGGCTGTACAATGAGCAGTTCTTC.